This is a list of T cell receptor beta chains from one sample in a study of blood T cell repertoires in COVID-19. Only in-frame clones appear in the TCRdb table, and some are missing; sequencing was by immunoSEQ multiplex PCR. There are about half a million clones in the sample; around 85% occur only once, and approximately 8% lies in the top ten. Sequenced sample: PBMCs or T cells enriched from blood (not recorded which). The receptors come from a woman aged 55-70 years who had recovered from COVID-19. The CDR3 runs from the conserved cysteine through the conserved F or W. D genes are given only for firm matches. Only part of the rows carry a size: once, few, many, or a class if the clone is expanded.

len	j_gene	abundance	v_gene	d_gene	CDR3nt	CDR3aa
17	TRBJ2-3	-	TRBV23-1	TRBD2	TGCGCCAGCAGTAACGGCCACGTCGGGGGGAGCACAGATACGCAGTATTTT	CASSNGHVGGSTDTQYF
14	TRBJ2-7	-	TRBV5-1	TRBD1	TGCGCCAGCAGCTCCCGGGACAGAATCTACGAGCAGTACTTC	CASSSRDRIYEQYF
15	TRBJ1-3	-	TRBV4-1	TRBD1	TGCGCCAGCAGCCAAGCGACAGGGGCTGGAAACACCATATATTTT	CASSQATGAGNTIYF
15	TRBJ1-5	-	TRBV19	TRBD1	TGTGCCAGTAGGACCCAGGACAGGGGAAATCAGCCCCAGCATTTT	CASRTQDRGNQPQHF
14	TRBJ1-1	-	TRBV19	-	TGTGCCAGTAGTATTATCCCTTCCGGTGATGAAGCTTTCTTT	CASSIIPSGDEAFF
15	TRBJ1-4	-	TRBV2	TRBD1	TGTGCCAGCAGTCCGACAGGGGGCGCCCGGGAAAAACTGTTTTTT	CASSPTGGAREKLFF
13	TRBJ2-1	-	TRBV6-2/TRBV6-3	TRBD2	TGTGCCAGCAGTAGCGGGGGCCTCAATGAGCAGTTCTTC	CASSSGGLNEQFF
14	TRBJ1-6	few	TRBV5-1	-	TGCGCCAGCAGCTTGGTGGGTCTCGGGTCACCCCTCCACTTT	CASSLVGLGSPLHF
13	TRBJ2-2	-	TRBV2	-	TGTGCCAGCAGTTTAGACTCCACCGGGGAGCTGTTTTTT	CASSLDSTGELFF
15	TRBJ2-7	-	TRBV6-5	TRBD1	TGTGCCAGCAGTTATTTGGACAGGGGGGACTACGAGCAGTACTTC	CASSYLDRGDYEQYF
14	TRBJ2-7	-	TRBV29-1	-	TGCAGCGTTGTAGGGACTGGACTCTCCTACGAGCAGTACTTC	CSVVGTGLSYEQYF
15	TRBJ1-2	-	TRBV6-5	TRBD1	TGTGCCAGCAGTTTATCGGGACAGGGGGCAAATGGCTACACCTTC	CASSLSGQGANGYTF
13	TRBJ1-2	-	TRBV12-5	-	TGTGCTAGTGCTCCAGGCGGGAGCTATGGCTACACCTTC	CASAPGGSYGYTF
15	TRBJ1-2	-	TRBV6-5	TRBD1	TGTGCCAGCAGTTACCGGGGACAGGGGAACTATGGCTACACCTTC	CASSYRGQGNYGYTF
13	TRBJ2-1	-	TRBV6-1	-	TGTGCCAGCAGTGAACGGGGGGCCAATGAGCAGTTCTTC	CASSERGANEQFF
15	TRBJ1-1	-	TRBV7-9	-	TGTGCCAGCAGCTTATATGATCTAAGAAACACTGAAGCTTTCTTT	CASSLYDLRNTEAFF
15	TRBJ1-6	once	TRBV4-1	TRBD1	TGCGCCAGCAGCCAAGGACAGGGAATCAATTCACCCCTCCACTTT	CASSQGQGINSPLHF
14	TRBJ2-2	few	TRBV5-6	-	TGTGCCAGCAGCTTGCACGGGAACACCGGGGAGCTGTTTTTT	CASSLHGNTGELFF
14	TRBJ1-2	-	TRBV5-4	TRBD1	TGTGCCAGCAGCTTAGAGGGGGCCGGCTATGGCTACACCTTC	CASSLEGAGYGYTF
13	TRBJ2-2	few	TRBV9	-	TGTGCCAGCAGCGCCCTTAACACCGGGGAGCTGTTTTTT	CASSALNTGELFF
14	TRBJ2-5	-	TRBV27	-	TGTGCCAGCACCTCCCGAGGTAGCCAAGAGACCCAGTACTTC	CASTSRGSQETQYF
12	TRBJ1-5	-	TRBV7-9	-	TGTGCCAGCAGCCGAGAGGGGGAAAGGGGGCATTTT	CASSREGERGHF
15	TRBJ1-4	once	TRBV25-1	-	TGTGCCAGCAGTCGGGACACCCCTCAGGGGGAAAAACTGTTTTTT	CASSRDTPQGEKLFF
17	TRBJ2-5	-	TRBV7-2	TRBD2	TGTGCCAGCAGCTTCGGGACTAGCGGGGGGCACTTTAGGGCCCAGTACTTC	CASSFGTSGGHFRAQYF
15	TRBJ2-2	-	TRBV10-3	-	TGTGCCATCAGTGAAGGTGCAGGGTATACCGGGGAGCTGTTTTTT	CAISEGAGYTGELFF
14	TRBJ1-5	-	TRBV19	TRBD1	TGTGCCAGCCTAGCCGACAGGGGGGACCAGCCCCAGCATTTT	CASLADRGDQPQHF
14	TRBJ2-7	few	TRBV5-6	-	TGTGCCAGCAGCCCCTACCGGGGAGCCTACGAGCAGTACTTC	CASSPYRGAYEQYF
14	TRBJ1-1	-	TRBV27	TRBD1	TGTGCCAGCCGGTACGACAGGGACTTCACTGAAGCTTTCTTT	CASRYDRDFTEAFF
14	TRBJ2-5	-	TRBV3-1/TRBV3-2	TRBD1	TGTGCCAGCAGCCGACAGGGGTGGCAAGAGACCCAGTACTTC	CASSRQGWQETQYF